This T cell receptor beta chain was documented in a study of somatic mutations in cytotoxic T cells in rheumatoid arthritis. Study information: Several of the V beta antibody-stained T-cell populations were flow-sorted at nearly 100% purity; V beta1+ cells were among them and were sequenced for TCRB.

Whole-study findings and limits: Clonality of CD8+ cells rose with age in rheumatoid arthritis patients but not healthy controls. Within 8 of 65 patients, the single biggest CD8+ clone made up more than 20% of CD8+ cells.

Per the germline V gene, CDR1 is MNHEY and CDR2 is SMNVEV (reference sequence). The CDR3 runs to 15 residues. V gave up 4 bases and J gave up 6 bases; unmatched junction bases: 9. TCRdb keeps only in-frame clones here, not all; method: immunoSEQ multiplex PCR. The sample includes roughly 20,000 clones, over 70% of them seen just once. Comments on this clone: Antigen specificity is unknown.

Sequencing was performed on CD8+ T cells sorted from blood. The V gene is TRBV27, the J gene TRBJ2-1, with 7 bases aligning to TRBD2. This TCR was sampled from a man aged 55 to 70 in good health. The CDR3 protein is CASSSLGGRFNEQFF. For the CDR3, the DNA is TGTGCCAGCAGTTCACTGGGCGGGAGATTCAATGAGCAGTTCTTC.